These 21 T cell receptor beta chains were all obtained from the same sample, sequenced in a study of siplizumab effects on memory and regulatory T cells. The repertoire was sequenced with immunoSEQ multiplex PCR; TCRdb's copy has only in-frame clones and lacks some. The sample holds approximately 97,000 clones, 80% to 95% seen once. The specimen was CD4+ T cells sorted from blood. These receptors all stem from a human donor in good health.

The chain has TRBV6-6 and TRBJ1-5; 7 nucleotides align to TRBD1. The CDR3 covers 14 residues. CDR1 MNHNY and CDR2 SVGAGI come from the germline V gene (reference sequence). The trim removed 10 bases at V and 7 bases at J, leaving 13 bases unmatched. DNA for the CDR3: TGTGCCAAGGGGATAACAGGGGAGGGGCAGCCCCAGCATTTT. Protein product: CAKGITGEGQPQHF.

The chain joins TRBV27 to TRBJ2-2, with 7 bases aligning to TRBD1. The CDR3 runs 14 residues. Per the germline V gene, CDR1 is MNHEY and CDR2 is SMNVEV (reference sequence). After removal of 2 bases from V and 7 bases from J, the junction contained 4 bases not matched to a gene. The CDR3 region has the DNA TGTGCCAGCAGTTTAGACAGGGTGAGCGGGGAGCTGTTTTTT. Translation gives CASSLDRVSGELFF.

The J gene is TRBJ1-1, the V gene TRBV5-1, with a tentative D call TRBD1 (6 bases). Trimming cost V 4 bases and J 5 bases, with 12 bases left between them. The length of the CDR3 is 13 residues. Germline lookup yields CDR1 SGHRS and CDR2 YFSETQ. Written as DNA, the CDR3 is TGCGCCAGCAGCACAGGAGGGGGTACTGAAGCTTTCTTT. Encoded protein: CASSTGGGTEAFF.

CDR3 sequence (DNA): TGTGCCAGCTCGGAGATCAATCAGCCCCAGCATTTT. Protein sequence: CASSEINQPQHF. This chain links TRBV28 with TRBJ1-5; the D is unclear. Germline loops: CDR1 MDHEN, CDR2 SYDVKM. The CDR3 contains 12 residues. V was cut by 8 bases and J by 3 bases, with 8 bases left in between.

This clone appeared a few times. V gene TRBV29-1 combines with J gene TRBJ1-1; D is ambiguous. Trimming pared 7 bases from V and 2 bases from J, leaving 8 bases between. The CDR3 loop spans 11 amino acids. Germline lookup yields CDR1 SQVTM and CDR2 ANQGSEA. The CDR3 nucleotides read TGCAGCGCCCGCTATAACACTGAAGCTTTCTTT. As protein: CSARYNTEAFF.

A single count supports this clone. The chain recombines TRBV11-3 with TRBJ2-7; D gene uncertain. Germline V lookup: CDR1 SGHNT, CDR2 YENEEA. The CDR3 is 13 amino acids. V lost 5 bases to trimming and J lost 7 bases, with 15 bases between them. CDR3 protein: CASSLRADGEQYF. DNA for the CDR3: TGTGCCAGCAGCCTTCGGGCAGACGGGGAGCAGTACTTC.

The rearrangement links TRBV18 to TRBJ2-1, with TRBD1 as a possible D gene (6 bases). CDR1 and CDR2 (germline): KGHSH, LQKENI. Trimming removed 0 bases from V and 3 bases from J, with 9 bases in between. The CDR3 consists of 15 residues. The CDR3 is CASSPPGQLYNEQFF. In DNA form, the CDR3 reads TGTGCCAGCTCACCACCCGGACAGCTCTACAATGAGCAGTTCTTC.

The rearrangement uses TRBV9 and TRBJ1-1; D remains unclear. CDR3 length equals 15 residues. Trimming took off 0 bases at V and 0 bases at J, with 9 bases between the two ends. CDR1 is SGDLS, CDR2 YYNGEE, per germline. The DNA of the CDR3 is TGTGCCAGCAGCGTAGCACCGGGAATGAACACTGAAGCTTTCTTT. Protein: CASSVAPGMNTEAFF.

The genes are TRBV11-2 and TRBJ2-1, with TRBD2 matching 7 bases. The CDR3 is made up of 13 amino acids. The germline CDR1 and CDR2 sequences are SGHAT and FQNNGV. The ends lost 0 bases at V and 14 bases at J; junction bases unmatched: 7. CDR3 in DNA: TGTGCCAGCAGCTTAGATCGAGGGAGGGCCGAGTTCTTC. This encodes CASSLDRGRAEFF.

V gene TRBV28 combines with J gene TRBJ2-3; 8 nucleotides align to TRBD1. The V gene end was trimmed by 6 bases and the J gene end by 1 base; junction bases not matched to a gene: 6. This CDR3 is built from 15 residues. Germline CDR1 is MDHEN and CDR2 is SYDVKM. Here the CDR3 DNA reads TGTGCCAGCAGGAGGACAGGGATCGGCACAGATACGCAGTATTTT. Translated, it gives CASRRTGIGTDTQYF.

CDR3 region: CASSTGGGVETQYF. CDR3 bases: TGTGCCAGCAGCACGGGAGGGGGCGTGGAGACCCAGTACTTC. The gene calls are TRBV11-3 and TRBJ2-5, with a possible D match to TRBD2 (8 bases). The germline V gene encodes CDR1 SGHNT and CDR2 YENEEA. V gave up 5 bases and J gave up 5 bases, with 15 bases separating them. The CDR3 totals 14 residues.

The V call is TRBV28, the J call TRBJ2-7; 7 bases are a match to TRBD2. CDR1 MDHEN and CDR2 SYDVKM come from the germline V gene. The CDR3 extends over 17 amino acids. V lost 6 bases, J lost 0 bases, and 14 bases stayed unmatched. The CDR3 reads CASRPNLGGGTSYEQYF. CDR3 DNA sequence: TGTGCCAGCAGACCTAACCTGGGGGGAGGGACCTCCTACGAGCAGTACTTC.

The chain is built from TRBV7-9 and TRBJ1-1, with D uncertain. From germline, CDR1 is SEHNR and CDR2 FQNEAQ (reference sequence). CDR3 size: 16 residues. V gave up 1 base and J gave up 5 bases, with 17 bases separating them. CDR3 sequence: CASSLGGVGAITEAFF. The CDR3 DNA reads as TGTGCCAGCAGCTTAGGCGGGGTAGGTGCTATAACTGAAGCTTTCTTT. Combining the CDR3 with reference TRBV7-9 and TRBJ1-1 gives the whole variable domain DTGVSQNPRHKITKRGQNVTFRCDPISEHNRLYWYRQTLGQGPEFLTYFQNEAQLEKSRLLSDRFSAERPKGSFSTLEIQRTEQGDSAMYLCASSLGGVGAITEAFFGQGTRLTVV.

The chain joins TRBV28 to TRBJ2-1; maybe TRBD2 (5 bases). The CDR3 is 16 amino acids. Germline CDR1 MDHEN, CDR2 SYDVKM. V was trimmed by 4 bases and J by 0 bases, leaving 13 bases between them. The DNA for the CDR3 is TGTGCCAGCAGTTCCAGTAGCGCTGGCTCCTACAATGAGCAGTTCTTC. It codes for CASSSSSAGSYNEQFF.

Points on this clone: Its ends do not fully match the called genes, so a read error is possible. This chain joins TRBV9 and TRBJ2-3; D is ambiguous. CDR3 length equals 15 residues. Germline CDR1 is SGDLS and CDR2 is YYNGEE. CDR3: CASTVRTNPTDTQYF. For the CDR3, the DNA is TGTGCCAGCACCGTAAGGACCAATCCCACAGATACGCAGTATTTT.

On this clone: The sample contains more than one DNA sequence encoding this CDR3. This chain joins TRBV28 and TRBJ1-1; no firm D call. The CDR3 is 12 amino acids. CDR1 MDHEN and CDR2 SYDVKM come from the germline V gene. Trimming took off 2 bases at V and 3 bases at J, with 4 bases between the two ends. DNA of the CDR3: TGTGCCAGCAGTTTAAGATACACTGAAGCTTTCTTT. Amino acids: CASSLRYTEAFF.

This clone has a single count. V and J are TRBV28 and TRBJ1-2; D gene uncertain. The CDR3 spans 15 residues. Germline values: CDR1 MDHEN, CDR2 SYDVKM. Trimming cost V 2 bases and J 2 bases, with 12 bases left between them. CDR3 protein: CASSLIGRNNYGYTF. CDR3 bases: TGTGCCAGCAGTTTAATCGGGCGGAACAACTATGGCTACACCTTC.

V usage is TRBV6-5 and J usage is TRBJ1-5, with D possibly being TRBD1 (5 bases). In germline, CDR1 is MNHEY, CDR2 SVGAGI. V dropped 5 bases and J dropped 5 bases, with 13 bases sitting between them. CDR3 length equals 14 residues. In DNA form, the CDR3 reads TGTGCCAGCAGTCGAGACAGAGTGGATCAGCCCCAGCATTTT. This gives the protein CASSRDRVDQPQHF.

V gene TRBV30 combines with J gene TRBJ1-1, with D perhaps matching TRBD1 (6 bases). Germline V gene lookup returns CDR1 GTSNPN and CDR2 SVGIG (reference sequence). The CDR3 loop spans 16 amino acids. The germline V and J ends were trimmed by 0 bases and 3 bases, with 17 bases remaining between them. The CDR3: CAWSVFQTNRDTEAFF. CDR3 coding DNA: TGTGCCTGGAGTGTATTTCAGACCAACAGGGACACTGAAGCTTTCTTT.

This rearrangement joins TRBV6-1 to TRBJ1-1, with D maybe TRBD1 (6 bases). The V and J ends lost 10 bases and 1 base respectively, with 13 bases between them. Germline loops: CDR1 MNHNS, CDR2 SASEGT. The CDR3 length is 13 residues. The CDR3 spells CATRMTGNTEAFF. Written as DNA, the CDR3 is TGTGCCACCCGAATGACAGGGAACACTGAAGCTTTCTTT.

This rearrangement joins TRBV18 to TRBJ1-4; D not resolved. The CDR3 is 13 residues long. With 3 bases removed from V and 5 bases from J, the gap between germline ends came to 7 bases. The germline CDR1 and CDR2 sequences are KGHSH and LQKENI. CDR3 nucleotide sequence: TGTGCCAGCTCACCTCCTTACAATGAAAAACTGTTTTTT. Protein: CASSPPYNEKLFF.